Described below is a single TCR beta chain sequence and its context. What it binds is not known. The authors ran a second PCR of roughly 6 to 11 cycles using a sample-barcoded 5' primer and a J-beta primer mix. With 12 random nucleotides, a template-switch adaptor tagged each individual cDNA molecule. TCRdb reprocessed the 5' RACE reads via MiXCR and lists one record per CDR3 protein. The sample has about 1.4 million distinct CDR3 sequences; 55% to 75% are singletons. This sample was taken from a study of blood T cells in healthy people across ages. Study findings and constraints: Estimated diversity across one million T cells was deemed an underestimate.

V dropped 11 bases and J dropped 11 bases, with 24 bases sitting between them. Germline V lookup: CDR1 MDHEN, CDR2 SYDVKM. This CDR3 region has 14 residues. The TCR was taken from a man between 18 and 35 years old in good health. Sequences were obtained from blood. The rearrangement joins TRBV28 to TRBJ2-2; D may be TRBD1 or TRBD2 (5 bases each). DNA for the CDR3: TGTGCCTGCTCGGGGACGCCGGTTGTAAGAGAGCTGTTTTTT. Its protein product is CACSGTPVVRELFF.